This is a list of T cell receptor beta chains from one sample in a study of follicular helper T cells after annual influenza vaccination. TCRdb keeps only in-frame clones here, not all; method: immunoSEQ multiplex PCR. The data hold about 1,600 clones, with roughly 84% observed a single time. Sample: CXCR5+ CD38- circulating T follicular helper cells from blood, taken on the day of influenza vaccination. These receptors all stem from an adult who received the influenza vaccine. CDR3s include the opening cysteine and the closing phenylalanine or tryptophan. A D gene is named only where the DNA matches it firmly. Rows give clone size only sometimes, using once, few, many, or a class for an expanded clone.

cdr3_length j_call clone_size v_call d_call cdr3_aa cdr3_nt
14 TRBJ2-5 - TRBV5-4 TRBD1 CASGRQGITETQYF TGTGCCAGCGGACGACAGGGGATAACAGAGACCCAGTACTTC
13 TRBJ1-6 - TRBV6-6 TRBD1 CASSRQGNSPLHF TGTGCCAGCAGTCGACAGGGGAATTCACCCCTCCACTTT
13 TRBJ2-6 - TRBV30 - CATDSSGANVLTF TGTGCCACTGACAGCTCTGGGGCCAACGTCCTGACTTTC
17 TRBJ1-2 - TRBV5-1 TRBD1 CASSLVPPGTGGSGYTF TGCGCCAGCAGCTTGGTTCCACCGGGGACAGGGGGCTCTGGCTACACCTTC
15 TRBJ2-6 - TRBV13 - CASSLERSGANVLTF TGTGCCAGCAGCTTAGAGCGCTCTGGGGCCAACGTCCTGACTTTC
13 TRBJ2-2 - TRBV6-5 TRBD2 CASSPGGPGELFF TGTGCCAGCAGTCCGGGGGGGCCAGGGGAGCTGTTTTTT
17 TRBJ2-1 - TRBV19 TRBD2 CASSRTSGGATHNEQFF TGTGCCAGTAGTAGGACTAGCGGGGGGGCTACCCACAATGAGCAGTTCTTC
12 TRBJ1-2 - TRBV2 - CASILKGGGYTF TGTGCCAGCATTCTAAAAGGGGGTGGCTACACCTTC
17 TRBJ2-5 - TRBV4-1 TRBD1 CASSQDPTGSVKETQYF TGCGCCAGCAGCCAAGATCCGACAGGGTCGGTAAAAGAGACCCAGTACTTC
16 TRBJ2-5 few TRBV5-4 TRBD1 CASSQSKVGGLETQYF TGTGCCAGCAGCCAGAGCAAAGTAGGGGGCTTGGAGACCCAGTACTTC
14 TRBJ2-1 - TRBV27 - CASSLSRPLSGQFF TGTGCCAGCAGTTTATCGAGGCCTCTGAGTGGGCAGTTCTTC
14 TRBJ2-5 - TRBV5-1 TRBD1 CASSLAGTEETQYF TGCGCCAGCAGCTTGGCCGGGACAGAAGAGACCCAGTACTTC
14 TRBJ2-5 - TRBV6-6 TRBD2 CASRLAGTRETQYF TGTGCCAGCAGGCTAGCGGGAACCCGAGAGACCCAGTACTTC
18 TRBJ2-1 - TRBV7-2 TRBD2 CASSSQGLAGGKNNEQFF TGTGCCAGCAGCTCCCAGGGACTAGCGGGAGGGAAGAACAATGAGCAGTTCTTC
13 TRBJ1-1 - TRBV28 TRBD1 CASRPDRVTEAFF TGTGCCAGCAGGCCCGACAGGGTCACTGAAGCTTTCTTT
15 TRBJ1-2 few TRBV7-9 - CASSLWMGEQSGYTF TGTGCCAGCAGCTTATGGATGGGGGAACAATCGGGCTACACCTTC
17 TRBJ2-7 - TRBV11-2 TRBD2 CASSSRTSGGANYEQYF TGTGCCAGCAGCTCCAGGACTAGCGGGGGGGCGAACTACGAGCAGTACTTC
16 TRBJ2-5 - TRBV7-2 - CASSLDATGGGGTQYF TGTGCCAGCAGCTTAGACGCGACAGGAGGTGGTGGGACCCAGTACTTC
17 TRBJ2-5 once TRBV28 TRBD1 CASSSADRGRLQETQYF TGTGCCAGCAGTTCAGCGGACAGGGGCCGACTACAAGAGACCCAGTACTTC
12 TRBJ2-7 few TRBV6-1 - CASGEAAYEQYF TGTGCCAGCGGGGAGGCTGCCTACGAGCAGTACTTC
13 TRBJ1-5 - TRBV2 - CASSAGYNQPQHF TGTGCCAGCAGTGCGGGATACAATCAGCCCCAGCATTTT
15 TRBJ1-1 - TRBV5-1 - CASSLEATMNTEAFF TGCGCCAGCAGCTTGGAGGCCACGATGAACACTGAAGCTTTCTTT
13 TRBJ1-1 - TRBV19 - CASSMYRPREAFF TGTGCCAGTAGTATGTATAGGCCCCGGGAAGCTTTCTTT
18 TRBJ2-1 - TRBV4-2 - CASSQDSGTPPKVDEQFF TGTGCCAGCAGCCAAGATTCGGGGACGCCCCCCAAGGTCGATGAGCAGTTCTTC
12 TRBJ2-1 few TRBV11-3 - CASSPRAQEQFF TGTGCCAGCAGCCCGCGGGCCCAAGAGCAGTTCTTC
12 TRBJ2-1 - TRBV7-2 - CASSLNIDEQFF TGTGCCAGCAGCTTAAACATCGATGAGCAGTTCTTC
16 TRBJ2-5 - TRBV6-5 - CASSSPGAGKGETQYF TGTGCCAGCAGTTCCCCTGGGGCGGGGAAAGGAGAGACCCAGTACTTC
14 TRBJ2-3 - TRBV9 - CASSVEGGLDTQYF TGTGCCAGCAGCGTAGAGGGGGGTCTAGATACGCAGTATTTT
15 TRBJ1-2 - TRBV5-1 TRBD1 CASSLGDRLWDGYTF TGCGCCAGCAGCTTGGGGGACAGGCTCTGGGATGGCTACACCTTC
13 TRBJ2-4 - TRBV6-1 - CASRAGTSGIQYF TGTGCCAGCAGGGCCGGGACATCCGGAATTCAGTACTTC
13 TRBJ2-7 - TRBV18 - CASSGGTSYEQYF TGTGCCAGCTCTGGGGGAACCTCCTACGAGCAGTACTTC
15 TRBJ1-3 - TRBV7-2 TRBD1 CASSFSGGARDTIYF TGTGCCAGCAGCTTCTCAGGGGGCGCCAGGGACACCATATATTTT
14 TRBJ2-7 few TRBV7-2 - CASSLRLTPYEQYF TGTGCCAGCAGCTTAAGACTTACTCCCTACGAGCAGTACTTC
17 TRBJ2-1 - TRBV7-3 TRBD2 CASSPVRASGRYNEQFF TGTGCCAGCAGCCCCGTCCGCGCTAGCGGGAGGTACAATGAGCAGTTCTTC
19 TRBJ1-1 - TRBV7-9 TRBD1 CASSLAMGQGGRVGTEAFF TGTGCCAGCAGCTTAGCTATGGGGCAGGGGGGGCGAGTCGGCACTGAAGCTTTCTTT
16 TRBJ2-3 - TRBV18 TRBD2 CASSPIAGALTDTQYF TGTGCCAGCTCACCTATAGCGGGAGCCCTCACAGATACGCAGTATTTT
15 TRBJ2-1 once TRBV7-3 - CASSLTGDGYNEQFF TGTGCCAGCAGCTTAACGGGGGACGGCTACAATGAGCAGTTCTTC
15 TRBJ2-4 once TRBV10-1 TRBD1 CASSEGQGAKNIQYF TGCGCCAGCAGTGAAGGCCAGGGGGCAAAAAACATTCAGTACTTC
15 TRBJ2-5 - TRBV9 TRBD1 CASSARTGVLETQYF TGTGCCAGCAGCGCCCGGACAGGGGTGCTTGAGACCCAGTACTTC
15 TRBJ1-4 - TRBV10-2 TRBD1 CASSIAGTGNEKLFF TGCGCCAGCAGTATAGCCGGGACAGGGAATGAAAAACTGTTTTTT
15 TRBJ1-1 - TRBV5-1 - CASSLPAGEGAEAFF TGCGCCAGCAGCTTGCCCGCAGGGGAGGGCGCTGAAGCTTTCTTT
13 TRBJ1-2 - TRBV18 - CASSPNRDYGYTF TGTGCCAGCTCACCAAACAGGGATTATGGCTACACCTTC
14 TRBJ1-1 - TRBV6-1 TRBD1 CASTYQTGSSEAFF TGTGCCAGCACCTATCAGACAGGGAGCTCTGAAGCTTTCTTT
15 TRBJ1-2 - TRBV4-3 - CASSQESREGYGYTF TGCGCCAGCAGCCAAGAATCCAGGGAGGGCTATGGCTACACCTTC
11 TRBJ2-1 - TRBV5-1 - CASSDHNEQFF TGCGCCAGCAGCGACCACAATGAGCAGTTCTTC
16 TRBJ2-1 - TRBV12-5 - CASGLGLAGTSFEQFF TGTGCTAGTGGTTTGGGGCTAGCCGGGACCTCCTTTGAGCAGTTCTTC
17 TRBJ1-3 - TRBV19 TRBD1 CASSNNRGQSSGNTIYF TGTGCCAGTAGTAATAACAGGGGTCAGAGCTCTGGAAACACCATATATTTT
12 TRBJ2-1 - TRBV2 - CASSLERNEQFF TGTGCCAGCAGTCTAGAGCGGAATGAGCAGTTCTTC
13 TRBJ2-7 - TRBV18 - CASSPPAVGEQYF TGTGCCAGCTCACCACCGGCGGTTGGAGAGCAGTACTTC
14 TRBJ1-3 - TRBV5-6 - CASSLLGVGNTIYF TGTGCCAGCAGCTTGCTGGGGGTTGGAAACACCATATATTTT
23 TRBJ2-1 - TRBV6-4 TRBD2 CASSDRGTSGRAAYESSYNEQFF TGTGCCAGCAGTGACCGAGGGACTAGCGGGAGGGCCGCCTACGAAAGCTCCTACAATGAGCAGTTCTTC
13 TRBJ1-2 - TRBV28 - CASSLGDNYGYTF TGTGCCAGCAGTTTAGGTGACAACTATGGCTACACCTTC
12 TRBJ2-3 - TRBV13 TRBD1 CASSFIQGTQYF TGTGCCAGCAGCTTTATACAGGGGACGCAGTATTTT
16 TRBJ1-1 few TRBV13 - CASSFSTGTMNTEAFF TGTGCCAGCAGCTTTTCGACAGGAACCATGAACACTGAAGCTTTCTTT
13 TRBJ1-5 few TRBV11-1 - CASSSGLRQPQHF TGTGCCAGCAGCTCGGGGCTGAGACAGCCCCAGCATTTT
12 TRBJ1-2 - TRBV29-1 TRBD1 CSVGGTGGPGTF TGCAGCGTTGGAGGGACAGGGGGCCCGGGCACCTTC
15 TRBJ2-2 - TRBV12-5 - CASGGRGLNTGELFF TGTGCTAGTGGTGGCAGGGGCCTCAACACCGGGGAGCTGTTTTTT